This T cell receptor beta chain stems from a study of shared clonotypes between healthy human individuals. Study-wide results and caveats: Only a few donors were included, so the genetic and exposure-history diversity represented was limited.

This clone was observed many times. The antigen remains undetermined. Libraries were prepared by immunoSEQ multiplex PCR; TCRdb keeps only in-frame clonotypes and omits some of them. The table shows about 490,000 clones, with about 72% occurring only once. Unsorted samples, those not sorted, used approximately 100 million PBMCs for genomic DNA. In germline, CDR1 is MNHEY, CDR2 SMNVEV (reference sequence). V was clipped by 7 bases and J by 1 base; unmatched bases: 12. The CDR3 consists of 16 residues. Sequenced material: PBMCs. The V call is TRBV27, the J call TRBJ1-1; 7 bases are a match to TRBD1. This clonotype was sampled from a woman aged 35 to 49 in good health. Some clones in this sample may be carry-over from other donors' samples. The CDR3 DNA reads TGTGCCAGCAACCCCGTCAAGACAGGGACGAACACTGAAGCTTTCTTT. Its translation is CASNPVKTGTNTEAFF.